This entry concerns a single T cell receptor beta chain. One base away lies a much larger clone, so this may be a sequencing read error. The data derive from a study of molecular identifiers for immune sequencing clone quantification. Study at large: In replicates, RNA from approximately 20,000 or 100,000 naive CD8 cells was divided five ways and four parts were sequenced.

From approximately 20,000 to 1,000,000 sorted cells, naive CD8 libraries were generated with 10%, 30% or 50% RNA. TCRdb itself ran the PCR reads through MiXCR, one entry per CDR3 protein. The sample lists about 510,000 distinct CDR3 sequences; around 25% were seen once. The clonotype comes from a human donor in good health. Some libraries in this study had Jurkat cell RNA spiked in. The sequenced sample was naive CD8+ T cells from blood, with Jurkat cell RNA spiked in. Subset indicated: FACS-sorted CD8+CD4-CCR7+CD45RA+ naive T cells.

The CDR3 nucleotides are TGTGCCAGCAGTTGTTCCCCAGGAAGCACAGATACGCAGTATTTT. This gives the protein CASSCSPGSTDTQYF. V is TRBV6-5 and J is TRBJ2-3; D remains unclear. The V end was cut by 4 bases, the J end by 0 bases, with 11 bases between. The CDR3 is 15 amino acids. The V gene's germline CDR1 is MNHEY and CDR2 SVGAGI.